The clone carrying this T cell receptor beta chain was recorded once. What it binds is unknown. The assay was immunoSEQ multiplex PCR, and TCRdb's table has in-frame clones only and misses some. Of about 200,000 clones in the sample, less than 90% are singletons; the top ten hold 4.5% to 6%. This sample was taken from a study of cytomegalovirus exposure and HLA in healthy donors. Study observations and caveats: The study found most TCR sequences rare, yet found some public TCRs in many donors.

The sequenced sample consisted of PBMCs. The TCR comes from a woman younger than 30 in good health and CMV-seronegative.

The CDR3 is CASSQVYSRGNGYTF. In DNA form, the CDR3 reads TGCGCCAGCAGCCAAGTTTATAGCAGGGGGAATGGCTACACCTTC. The chain links TRBV4-1 to TRBJ1-2; TRBD1 agrees at 7 bases. CDR3 length equals 15 residues. The V gene's germline CDR1 is MGHRA and CDR2 YSYEKL. Trimming removed 1 base from V and 6 bases from J; junction bases left unmatched: 8.